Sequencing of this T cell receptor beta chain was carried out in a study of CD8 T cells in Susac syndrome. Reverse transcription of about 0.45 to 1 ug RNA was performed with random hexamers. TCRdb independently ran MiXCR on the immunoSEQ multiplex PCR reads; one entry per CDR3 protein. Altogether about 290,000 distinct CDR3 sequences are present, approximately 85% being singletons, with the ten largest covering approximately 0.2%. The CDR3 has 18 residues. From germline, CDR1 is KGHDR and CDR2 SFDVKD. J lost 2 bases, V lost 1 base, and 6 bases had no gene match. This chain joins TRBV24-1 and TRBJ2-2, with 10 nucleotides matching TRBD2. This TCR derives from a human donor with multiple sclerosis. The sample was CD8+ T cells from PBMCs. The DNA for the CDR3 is TGTGCCACCAGTGATTTTAACCTAGCGGGAGATAACACCGGGGAGCTGTTTTTT. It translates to CATSDFNLAGDNTGELFF.